This T cell receptor (beta chain) emerged from a study of T cell responses to AZD1222 COVID-19 vaccine. Only in-frame clones appear in the TCRdb table, and some are missing; sequencing was by immunoSEQ multiplex PCR. The sample lists around 270,000 clones, approximately 94% occurring once. The CDR3 is 14 amino acids. Trimming took 3 bases from V and 5 from J, leaving 14 bases between them. The germline gives CDR1 MDHEN, CDR2 SYDVKM. The chain recombines TRBV28 with TRBJ2-7; D is undetermined. This TCR derives from an adult who received the AZD1222 COVID-19 vaccine. The sequenced sample was peripheral blood, obtained 28 days after the second AZD1222 dose. The CDR3 reads CASSLGGSIDEQYF. CDR3 bases: TGTGCCAGCAGTTTGGGCGGATCGATCGACGAGCAGTACTTC.